This TCR beta chain appears in the sequencing data of a study of vaccination and CD4 T cells after COVID-19. Study-wide results and caveats: In convalescent patients, a median roughly 86% of reactive clones appeared only post-vaccination.

Cultured CD4+ T cell DNA was sequenced using the Oncomine TCR Beta short-read assay. Using its own MiXCR run on the PCR reads, TCRdb lists one record per CDR3 protein. Among 10,000 to 15,000 distinct CDR3 sequences listed, about 70% were seen once. A word on this clonotype: What it recognizes is unknown.

Indicated treatment: roughly 10-day PBMC culture with coronavirus spike peptide pools or control peptides (ViraFEST assay). As nucleocapsid antibodies were negative both before and after vaccination, the healthy vaccine recipients showed no prior SARS-CoV-2 infection. The sequences come from CD4+ T cells from blood, cultured in vitro, collected after SARS-CoV-2 vaccination. The clonotype was recovered from a human donor who received a COVID-19 vaccine.

The CDR3 sequence is CASGHLNSPLHF. CDR3 sequence (DNA): TGTGCCAGCGGCCACCTGAATTCACCCCTCCACTTT. The chain combines TRBV2 with TRBJ1-6, with D unclear. Looked up from germline, CDR1 is SNHLY and CDR2 is FYNNEI. The V and J ends lost 8 bases and 7 bases respectively, with 9 bases between them. This CDR3 region has 12 residues.